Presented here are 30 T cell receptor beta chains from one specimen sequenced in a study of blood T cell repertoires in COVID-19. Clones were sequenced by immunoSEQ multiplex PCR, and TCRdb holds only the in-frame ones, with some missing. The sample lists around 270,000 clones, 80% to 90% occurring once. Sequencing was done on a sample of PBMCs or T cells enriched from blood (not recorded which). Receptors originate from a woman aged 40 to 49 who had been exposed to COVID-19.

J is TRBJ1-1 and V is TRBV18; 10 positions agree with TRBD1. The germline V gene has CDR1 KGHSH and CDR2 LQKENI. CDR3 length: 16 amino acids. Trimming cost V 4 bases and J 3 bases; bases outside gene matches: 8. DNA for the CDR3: TGTGCCAGCTCACGGGGACAGGGGATCGCGGACACTGAAGCTTTCTTT. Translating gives CASSRGQGIADTEAFF.

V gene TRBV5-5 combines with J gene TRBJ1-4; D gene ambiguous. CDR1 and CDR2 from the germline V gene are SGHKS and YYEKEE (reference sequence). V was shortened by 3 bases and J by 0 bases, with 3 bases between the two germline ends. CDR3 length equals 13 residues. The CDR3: CASSYTTNEKLFF. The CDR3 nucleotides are TGTGCCAGCAGCTACACAACTAATGAAAAACTGTTTTTT.

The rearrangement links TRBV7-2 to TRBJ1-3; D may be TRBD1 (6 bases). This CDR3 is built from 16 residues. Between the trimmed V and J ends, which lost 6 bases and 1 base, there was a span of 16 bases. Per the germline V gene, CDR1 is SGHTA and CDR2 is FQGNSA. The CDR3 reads CASSMAGTSSGNTIYF. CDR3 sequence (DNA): TGTGCCAGCAGTATGGCCGGGACATCATCTGGAAACACCATATATTTT.

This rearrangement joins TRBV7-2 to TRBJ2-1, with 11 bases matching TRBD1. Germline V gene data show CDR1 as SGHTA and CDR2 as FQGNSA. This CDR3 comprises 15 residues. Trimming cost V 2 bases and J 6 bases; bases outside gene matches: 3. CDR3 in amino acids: CASSLLGQGANEQFF. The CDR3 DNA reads TGTGCCAGCAGCTTACTAGGACAGGGGGCCAATGAGCAGTTCTTC.

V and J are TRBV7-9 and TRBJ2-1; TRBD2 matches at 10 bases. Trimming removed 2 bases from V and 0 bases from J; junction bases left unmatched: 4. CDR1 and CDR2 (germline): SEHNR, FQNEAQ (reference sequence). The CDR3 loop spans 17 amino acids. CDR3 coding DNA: TGTGCCAGCAGCTTATCGTCTAGCGGGAGCTCCTACAATGAGCAGTTCTTC. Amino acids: CASSLSSSGSSYNEQFF.

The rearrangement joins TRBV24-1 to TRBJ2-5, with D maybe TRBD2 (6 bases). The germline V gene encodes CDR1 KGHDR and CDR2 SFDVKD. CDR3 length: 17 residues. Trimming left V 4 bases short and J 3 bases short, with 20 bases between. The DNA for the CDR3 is TGTGCCACCAGTGAGGGAGGTGTCGGCGGGGCGGAAGAGACCCAGTACTTC. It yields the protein CATSEGGVGGAEETQYF.

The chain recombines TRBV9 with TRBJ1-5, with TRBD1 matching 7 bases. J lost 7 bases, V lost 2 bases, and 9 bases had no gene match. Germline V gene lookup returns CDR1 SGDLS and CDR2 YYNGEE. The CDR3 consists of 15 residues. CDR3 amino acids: CASSVDPTGVQPQHF. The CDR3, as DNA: TGTGCCAGCAGCGTGGACCCTACAGGGGTCCAGCCCCAGCATTTT. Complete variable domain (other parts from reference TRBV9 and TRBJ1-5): DSGVTQTPKHLITATGQRVTLRCSPRSGDLSVYWYQQSLDQGLQFLIQYYNGEERAKGNILERFSAQQFPDLHSELNLSSLELGDSALYFCASSVDPTGVQPQHFGDGTRLSIL.

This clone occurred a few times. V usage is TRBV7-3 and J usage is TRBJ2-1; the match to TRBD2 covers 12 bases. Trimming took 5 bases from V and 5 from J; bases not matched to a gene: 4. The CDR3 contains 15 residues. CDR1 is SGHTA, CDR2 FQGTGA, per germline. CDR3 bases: TGTGCCAGCAGCCCATCTAGCGGGAGGGACAATGAGCAGTTCTTC. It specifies CASSPSSGRDNEQFF.

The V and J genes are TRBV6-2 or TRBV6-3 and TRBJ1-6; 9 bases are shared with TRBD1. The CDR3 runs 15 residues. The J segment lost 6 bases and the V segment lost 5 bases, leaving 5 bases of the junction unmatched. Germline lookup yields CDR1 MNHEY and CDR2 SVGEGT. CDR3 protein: CASSLSGQGNSPLHF. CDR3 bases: TGTGCCAGCAGTCTCTCGGGACAGGGTAATTCACCCCTCCACTTT.

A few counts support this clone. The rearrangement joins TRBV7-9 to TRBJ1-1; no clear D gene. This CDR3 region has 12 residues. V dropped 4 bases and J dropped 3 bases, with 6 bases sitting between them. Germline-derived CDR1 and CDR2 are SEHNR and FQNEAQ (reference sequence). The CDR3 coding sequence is TGTGCCAGCAGCTGGGGAGACACTGAAGCTTTCTTT. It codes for CASSWGDTEAFF.

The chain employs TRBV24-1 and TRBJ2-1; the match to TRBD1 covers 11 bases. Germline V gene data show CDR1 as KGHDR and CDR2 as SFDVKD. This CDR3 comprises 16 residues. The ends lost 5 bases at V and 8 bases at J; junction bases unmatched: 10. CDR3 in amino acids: CATSALLGQGEDEQFF. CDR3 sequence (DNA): TGTGCCACCAGTGCCCTGCTGGGACAGGGGGAGGATGAGCAGTTCTTC.

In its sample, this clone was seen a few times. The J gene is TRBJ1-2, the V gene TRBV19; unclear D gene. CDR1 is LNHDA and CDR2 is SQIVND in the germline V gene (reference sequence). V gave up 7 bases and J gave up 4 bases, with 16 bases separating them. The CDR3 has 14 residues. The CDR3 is CASTLSDWSYGYTF. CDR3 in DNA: TGTGCCAGTACCTTATCGGACTGGAGCTATGGCTACACCTTC. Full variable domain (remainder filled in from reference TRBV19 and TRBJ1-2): DGGITQSPKYLFRKEGQNVTLSCEQNLNHDAMYWYRQDPGQGLRLIYYSQIVNDFQKGDIAEGYSVSREKKESFPLTVTSAQKNPTAFYLCASTLSDWSYGYTFGSGTRLTVV.

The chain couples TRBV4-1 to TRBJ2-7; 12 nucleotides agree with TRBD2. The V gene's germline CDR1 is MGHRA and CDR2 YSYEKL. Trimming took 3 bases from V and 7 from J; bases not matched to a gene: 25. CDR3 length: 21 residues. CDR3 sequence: CASSHLLLAGGPFALLGEQYV. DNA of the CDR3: TGCGCCAGCAGCCATCTACTACTAGCGGGAGGTCCTTTTGCCCTCCTGGGGGAGCAGTACGTC.

The CDR3 spells CASSPRADRGQPQHF. Written as DNA, the CDR3 is TGTGCCAGCTCACCACGAGCTGACAGGGGCCAGCCCCAGCATTTT. J is TRBJ1-5 and V is TRBV18, with 8 bases that match TRBD1. Germline CDR1 KGHSH, CDR2 LQKENI. J was trimmed by 7 bases and V by 1 base; bases with no gene match: 6. CDR3 length: 15 residues.

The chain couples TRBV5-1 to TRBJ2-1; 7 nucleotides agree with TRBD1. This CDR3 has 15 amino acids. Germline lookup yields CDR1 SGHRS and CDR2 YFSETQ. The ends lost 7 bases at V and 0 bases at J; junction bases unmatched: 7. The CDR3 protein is CASYPPGGSYNEQFF. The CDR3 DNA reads TGCGCCAGCTATCCCCCAGGGGGCTCCTACAATGAGCAGTTCTTC.

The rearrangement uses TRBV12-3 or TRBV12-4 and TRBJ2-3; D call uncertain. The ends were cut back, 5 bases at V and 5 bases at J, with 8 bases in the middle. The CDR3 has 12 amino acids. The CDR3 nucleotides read TGTGCCAGCAGTGGTCCGGGAGATACGCAGTATTTT. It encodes CASSGPGDTQYF.

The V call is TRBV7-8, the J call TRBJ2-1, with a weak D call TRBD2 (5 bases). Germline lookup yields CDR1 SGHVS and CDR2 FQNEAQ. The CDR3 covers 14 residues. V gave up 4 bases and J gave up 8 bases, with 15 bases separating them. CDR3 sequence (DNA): TGTGCCAGCAGCTCCTACCCTCTAGCCCATGAGCAGTTCTTC. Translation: CASSSYPLAHEQFF. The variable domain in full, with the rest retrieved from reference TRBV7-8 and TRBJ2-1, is GAGVSQSPRYKVAKRGQDVALRCDPISGHVSLFWYQQALGQGPEFLTYFQNEAQLDKSGLPSDRFFAERPEGSVSTLKIQRTQQEDSAVYLCASSSYPLAHEQFFGPGTRLTVL.

The CDR3 region is CATASGGGSGNTIYF. In DNA form, the CDR3 reads TGTGCCACCGCGAGCGGGGGAGGCTCCGGAAACACCATATATTTT. The chain links TRBV10-3 to TRBJ1-3; TRBD1 might be the D (5 bases). CDR3 length: 15 residues. V was trimmed by 10 bases and J by 4 bases, leaving 20 bases between them. Germline-derived CDR1 and CDR2 are ENHRY and SYGVKD.

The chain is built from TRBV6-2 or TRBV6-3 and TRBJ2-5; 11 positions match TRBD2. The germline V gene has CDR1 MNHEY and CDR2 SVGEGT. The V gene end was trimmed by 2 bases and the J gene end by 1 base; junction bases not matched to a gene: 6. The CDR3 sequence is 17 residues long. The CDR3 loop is CASSYPTGLAGQETQYF. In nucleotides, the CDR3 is TGTGCCAGCAGTTACCCGACCGGACTAGCGGGCCAAGAGACCCAGTACTTC.

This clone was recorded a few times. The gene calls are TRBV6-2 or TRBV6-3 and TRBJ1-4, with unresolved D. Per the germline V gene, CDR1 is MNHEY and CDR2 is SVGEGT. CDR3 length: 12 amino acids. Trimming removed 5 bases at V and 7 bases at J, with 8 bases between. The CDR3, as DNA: TGTGCCAGCAGTGACATCTCTGAAAAACTGTTTTTT. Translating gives CASSDISEKLFF.

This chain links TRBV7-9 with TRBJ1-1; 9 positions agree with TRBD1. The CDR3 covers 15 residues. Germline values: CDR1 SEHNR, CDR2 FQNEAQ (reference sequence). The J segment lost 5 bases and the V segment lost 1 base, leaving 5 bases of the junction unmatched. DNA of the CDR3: TGTGCCAGCAGCTTAGTTCGAGGGACAGGGACTGAAGCTTTCTTT. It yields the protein CASSLVRGTGTEAFF.

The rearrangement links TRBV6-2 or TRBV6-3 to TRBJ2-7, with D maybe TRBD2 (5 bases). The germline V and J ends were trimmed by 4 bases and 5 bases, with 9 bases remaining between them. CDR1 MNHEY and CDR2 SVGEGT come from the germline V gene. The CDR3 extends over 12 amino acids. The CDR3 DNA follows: TGTGCCAGCAGTTTAGTCGGGGACGAGCAGTACTTC. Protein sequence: CASSLVGDEQYF.

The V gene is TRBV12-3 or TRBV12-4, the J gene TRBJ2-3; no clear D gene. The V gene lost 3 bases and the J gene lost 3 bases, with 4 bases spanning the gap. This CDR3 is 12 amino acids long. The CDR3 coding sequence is TGTGCCAGCAGTTTCTCGACAGATACGCAGTATTTT. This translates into CASSFSTDTQYF.

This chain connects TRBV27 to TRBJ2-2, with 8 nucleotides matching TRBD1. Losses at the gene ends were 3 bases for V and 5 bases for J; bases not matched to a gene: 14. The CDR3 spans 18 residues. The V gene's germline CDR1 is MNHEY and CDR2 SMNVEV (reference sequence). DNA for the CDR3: TGTGCCAGCAGTTTGGGGCGACAGGGGTTCAGACCGACCGGGGAGCTGTTTTTT. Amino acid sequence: CASSLGRQGFRPTGELFF.

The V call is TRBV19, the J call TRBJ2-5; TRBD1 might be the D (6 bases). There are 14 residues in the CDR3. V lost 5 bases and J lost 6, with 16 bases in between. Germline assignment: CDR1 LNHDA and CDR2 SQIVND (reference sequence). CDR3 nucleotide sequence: TGTGCCAGTAGTTCATTATACAGGGAACAGACCCAGTACTTC. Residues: CASSSLYREQTQYF.

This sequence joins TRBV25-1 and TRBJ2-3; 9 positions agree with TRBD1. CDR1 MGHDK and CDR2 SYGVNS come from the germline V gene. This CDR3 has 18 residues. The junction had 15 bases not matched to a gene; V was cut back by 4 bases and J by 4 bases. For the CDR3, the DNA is TGTGCCAGCAGTGTCACTGGACAGGGGTCGCTAGGGGCAGATACGCAGTATTTT. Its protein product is CASSVTGQGSLGADTQYF.

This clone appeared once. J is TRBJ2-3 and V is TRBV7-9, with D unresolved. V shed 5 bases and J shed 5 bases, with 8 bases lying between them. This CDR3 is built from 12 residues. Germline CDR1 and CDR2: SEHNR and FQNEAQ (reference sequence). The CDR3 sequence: CASSQMRDTQYF. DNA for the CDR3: TGTGCCAGCAGCCAAATGAGAGATACGCAGTATTTT.

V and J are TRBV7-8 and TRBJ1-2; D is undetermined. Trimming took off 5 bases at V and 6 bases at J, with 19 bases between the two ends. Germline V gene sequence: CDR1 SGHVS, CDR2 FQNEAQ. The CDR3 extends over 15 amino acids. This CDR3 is CASSLGILGGNGYTF. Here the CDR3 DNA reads TGTGCCAGCAGCCTTGGGATACTCGGAGGAAATGGCTACACCTTC.

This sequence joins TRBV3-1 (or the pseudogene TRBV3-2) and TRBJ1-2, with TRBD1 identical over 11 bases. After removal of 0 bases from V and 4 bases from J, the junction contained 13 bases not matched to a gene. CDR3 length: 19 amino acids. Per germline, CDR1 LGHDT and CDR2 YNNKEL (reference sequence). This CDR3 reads CASSQENEPGQGVSYGYTF. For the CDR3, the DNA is TGTGCCAGCAGCCAAGAAAACGAACCGGGACAGGGGGTGAGCTATGGCTACACCTTC.

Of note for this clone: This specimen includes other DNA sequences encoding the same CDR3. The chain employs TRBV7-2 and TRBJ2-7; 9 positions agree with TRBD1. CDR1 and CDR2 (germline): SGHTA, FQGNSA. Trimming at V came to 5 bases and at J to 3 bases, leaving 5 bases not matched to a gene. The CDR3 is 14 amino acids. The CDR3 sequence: CASSLRDRDYEQYF. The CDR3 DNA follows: TGTGCCAGCAGCCTCCGGGACAGGGACTACGAGCAGTACTTC.